Presented here are 5 T cell receptor beta chains from one specimen sequenced in a study of blood T cells in healthy people across ages. Sample-barcoded 5' priming and a J-beta primer mix drove a second PCR of roughly 6 to 12 cycles. Via MiXCR, TCRdb re-called the 5' RACE reads, giving one row per CDR3 protein. The repertoire holds roughly 800,000 distinct CDR3 sequences, with around 25% as singletons. This same sample was also part of a study on T cells of mothers and their children.

The sequenced sample consisted of blood. These receptors all come from a boy between 10 and 17 years old in good health.

V usage is TRBV7-9 and J usage is TRBJ1-5, with 9 nucleotides matching TRBD1. The germline CDR1 and CDR2 sequences are SEHNR and FQNEAQ (reference sequence). This CDR3 contains 15 residues. The V and J ends lost 3 bases and 6 bases, in that order; junction bases with no gene match: 6. CDR3 sequence reads: CASSLDRGGGQPQHF. CDR3 nucleotides: TGTGCCAGCAGCTTGGACAGGGGTGGGGGTCAGCCCCAGCATTTT.

This clonotype was seen a few times. The chain combines TRBV7-2 with TRBJ1-4; TRBD1 matches at 8 bases. The CDR3 contains 15 residues. Germline CDR1 reads SGHTA; CDR2 reads FQGNSA. Trimming at V came to 0 bases and at J to 3 bases, leaving 0 bases not matched to a gene. The DNA for the CDR3 is TGTGCCAGCAGCTTAGCGACAGGGGCTAATGAAAAACTGTTTTTT. This codes for CASSLATGANEKLFF.

V gene TRBV27 combines with J gene TRBJ2-5, with TRBD1 matching 8 bases. The J call may be wrong; the DNA end is better matched by TRBJ2-7. This CDR3 has 15 residues. In germline, CDR1 is MNHEY, CDR2 SMNVEV (reference sequence). CDR3 coding DNA: TGTGCCAGCAGTTTATCGGACAGGGTTTCCTACGAGCAGTACTTC. It specifies CASSLSDRVSYEQYF.

The chain is built from TRBV15 and TRBJ2-7, with 8 bases identical to TRBD1. There are 14 residues in the CDR3. In germline, CDR1 is LNHNV, CDR2 YYDKDF (reference sequence). The J segment lost 4 bases and the V segment lost 1 base, leaving 3 bases of the junction unmatched. CDR3 protein: CATSRGDRFYEQYF. The CDR3 DNA is TGTGCCACCAGCAGAGGGGACAGGTTTTACGAGCAGTACTTC.

This clonotype was seen a few times. The chain joins TRBV12-3 or TRBV12-4 to TRBJ1-1; D may be TRBD1 (5 bases). V was cut by 4 bases and J by 4 bases, with 16 bases left in between. The CDR3 consists of 15 residues. CDR3 nucleotide sequence: TGTGCCAGCAGTTACCCAGGGACCCGGACCACTGAAGCTTTCTTT. This gives the protein CASSYPGTRTTEAFF.